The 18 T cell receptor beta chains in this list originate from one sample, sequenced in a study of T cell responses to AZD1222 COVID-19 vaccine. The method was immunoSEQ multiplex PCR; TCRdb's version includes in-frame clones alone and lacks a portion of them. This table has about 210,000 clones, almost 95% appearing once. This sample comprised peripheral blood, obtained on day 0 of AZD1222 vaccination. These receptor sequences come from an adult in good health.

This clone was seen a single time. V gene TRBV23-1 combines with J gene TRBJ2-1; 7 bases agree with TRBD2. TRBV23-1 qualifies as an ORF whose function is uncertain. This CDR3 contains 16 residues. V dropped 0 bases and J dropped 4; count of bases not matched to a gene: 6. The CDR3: CASSQSAGDLYNEQFF. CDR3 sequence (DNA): TGCGCCAGCAGTCAATCGGCGGGGGACTTATACAATGAGCAGTTCTTC.

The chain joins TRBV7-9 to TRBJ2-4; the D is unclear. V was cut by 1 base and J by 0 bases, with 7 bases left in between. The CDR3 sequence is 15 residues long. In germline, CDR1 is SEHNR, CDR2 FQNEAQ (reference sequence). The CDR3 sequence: CASSLGDIAKNIQYF. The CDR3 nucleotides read TGTGCCAGCAGCTTAGGCGATATAGCCAAAAACATTCAGTACTTC.

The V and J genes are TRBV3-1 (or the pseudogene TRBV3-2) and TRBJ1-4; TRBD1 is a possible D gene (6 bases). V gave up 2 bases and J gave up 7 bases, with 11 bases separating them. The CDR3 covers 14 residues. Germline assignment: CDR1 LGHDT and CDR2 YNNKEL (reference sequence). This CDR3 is CASSQSGAGEKLFF. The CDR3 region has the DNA TGTGCCAGCAGCCAATCGGGGGCGGGTGAAAAACTGTTTTTT.

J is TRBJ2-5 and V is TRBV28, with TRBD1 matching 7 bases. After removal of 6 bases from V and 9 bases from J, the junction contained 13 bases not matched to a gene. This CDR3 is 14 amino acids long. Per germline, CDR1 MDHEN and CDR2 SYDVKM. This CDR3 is CASSSGDSLSAQYF. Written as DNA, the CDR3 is TGTGCCAGCAGCTCCGGGGACAGCCTTTCGGCCCAGTACTTC.

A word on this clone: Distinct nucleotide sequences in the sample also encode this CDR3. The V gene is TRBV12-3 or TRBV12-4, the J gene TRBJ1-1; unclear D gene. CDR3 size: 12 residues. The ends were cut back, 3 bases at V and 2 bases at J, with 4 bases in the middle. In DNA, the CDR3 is TGTGCCAGCAGTTTCGGAAACACTGAAGCTTTCTTT. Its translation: CASSFGNTEAFF.

The DNA of the CDR3 is TGTGCCAGCAGCGTAGCTCCAGGGAACAATCAGCCCCAGCATTTT. The encoded protein is CASSVAPGNNQPQHF. The V and J genes are TRBV9 and TRBJ1-5; the D gene is possibly TRBD1 (5 bases). The ends were cut back, 0 bases at V and 3 bases at J, with 10 bases in the middle. The length of the CDR3 is 15 residues. Germline V gene lookup returns CDR1 SGDLS and CDR2 YYNGEE.

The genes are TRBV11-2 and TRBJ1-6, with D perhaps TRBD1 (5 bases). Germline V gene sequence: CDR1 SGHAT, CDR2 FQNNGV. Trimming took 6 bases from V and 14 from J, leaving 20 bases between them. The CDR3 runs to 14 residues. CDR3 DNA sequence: TGTGCCAGCAGATACGGGGCCGACGGGGGGTCCCTCCACTTT. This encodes CASRYGADGGSLHF.

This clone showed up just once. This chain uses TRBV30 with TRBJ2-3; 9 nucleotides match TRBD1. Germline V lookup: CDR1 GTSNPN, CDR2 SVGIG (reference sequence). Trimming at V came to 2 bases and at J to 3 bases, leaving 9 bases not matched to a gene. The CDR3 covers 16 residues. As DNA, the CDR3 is TGTGCCTGGAGTCTATTCGGACAGGGGTCAACAGATACGCAGTATTTT. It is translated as CAWSLFGQGSTDTQYF.

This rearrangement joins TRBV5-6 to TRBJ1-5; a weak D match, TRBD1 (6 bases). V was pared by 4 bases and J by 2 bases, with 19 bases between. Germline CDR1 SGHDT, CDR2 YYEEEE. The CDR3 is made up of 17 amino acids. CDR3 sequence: CASSRGTPIDRNQPQHF. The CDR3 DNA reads TGTGCCAGCAGCAGGGGGACACCAATAGACCGCAATCAGCCCCAGCATTTT.

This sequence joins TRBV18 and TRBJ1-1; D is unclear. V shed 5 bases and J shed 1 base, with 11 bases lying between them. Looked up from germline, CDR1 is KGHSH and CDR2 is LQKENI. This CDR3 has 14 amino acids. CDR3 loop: CASSSRGANTEAFF. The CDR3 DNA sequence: TGTGCCAGCTCATCCCGGGGAGCGAACACTGAAGCTTTCTTT.

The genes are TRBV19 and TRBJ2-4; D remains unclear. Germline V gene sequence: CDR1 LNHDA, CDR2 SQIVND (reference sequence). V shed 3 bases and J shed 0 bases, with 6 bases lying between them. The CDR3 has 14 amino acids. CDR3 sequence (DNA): TGTGCCAGTAGTATGATGGGAGCCAAAAACATTCAGTACTTC. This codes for CASSMMGAKNIQYF.

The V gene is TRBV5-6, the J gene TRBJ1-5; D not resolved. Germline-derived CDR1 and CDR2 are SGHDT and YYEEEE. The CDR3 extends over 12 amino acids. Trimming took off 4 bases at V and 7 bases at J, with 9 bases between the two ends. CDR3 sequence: CASSQNGQPQHF. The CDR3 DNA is TGTGCCAGCAGCCAAAATGGGCAGCCCCAGCATTTT. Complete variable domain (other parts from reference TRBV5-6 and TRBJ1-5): DAGVTQSPTHLIKTRGQQVTLRCSPKSGHDTVSWYQQALGQGPQFIFQYYEEEERQRGNFPDRFSGHQFPNYSSELNVNALLLGDSALYLCASSQNGQPQHFGDGTRLSIL.

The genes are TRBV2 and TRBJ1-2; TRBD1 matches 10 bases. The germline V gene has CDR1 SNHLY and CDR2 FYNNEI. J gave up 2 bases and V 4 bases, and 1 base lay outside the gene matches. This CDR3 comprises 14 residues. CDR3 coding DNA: TGTGCCAGCAGTGGGGGACAGGGGAACTATGGCTACACCTTC. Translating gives CASSGGQGNYGYTF.

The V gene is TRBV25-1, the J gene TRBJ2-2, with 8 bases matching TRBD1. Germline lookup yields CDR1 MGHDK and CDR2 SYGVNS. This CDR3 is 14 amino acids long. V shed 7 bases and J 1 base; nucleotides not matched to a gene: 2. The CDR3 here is CASTGTGNTGELFF. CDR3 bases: TGTGCCAGCACCGGGACAGGGAACACCGGGGAGCTGTTTTTT. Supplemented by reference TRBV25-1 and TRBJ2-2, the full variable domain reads EADIYQTPRYLVIGTGKKITLECSQTMGHDKMYWYQQDPGMELHLIHYSYGVNSTEKGDLSSESTVSRIRTEHFPLTLESARPSHTSQYLCASTGTGNTGELFFGEGSRLTVL.

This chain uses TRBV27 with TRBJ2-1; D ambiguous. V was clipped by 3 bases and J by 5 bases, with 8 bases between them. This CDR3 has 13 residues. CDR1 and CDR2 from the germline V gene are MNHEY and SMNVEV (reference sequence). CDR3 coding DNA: TGTGCCAGCAGTTTCCGGGCTAACAATGAGCAGTTCTTC. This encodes CASSFRANNEQFF.

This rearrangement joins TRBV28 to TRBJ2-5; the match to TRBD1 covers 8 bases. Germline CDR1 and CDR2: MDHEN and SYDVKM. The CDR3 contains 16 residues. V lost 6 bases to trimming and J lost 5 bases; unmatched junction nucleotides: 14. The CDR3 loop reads CASSEPPGGAGETQYF. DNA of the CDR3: TGTGCCAGCAGCGAACCTCCAGGGGGCGCCGGGGAGACCCAGTACTTC.

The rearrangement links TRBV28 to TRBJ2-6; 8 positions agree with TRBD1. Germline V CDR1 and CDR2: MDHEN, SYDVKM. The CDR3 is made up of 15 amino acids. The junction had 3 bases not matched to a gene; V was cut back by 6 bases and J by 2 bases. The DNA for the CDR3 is TGTGCCAGCAGATCAGGGGGCCCTGGGGCCAACGTCCTGACTTTC. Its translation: CASRSGGPGANVLTF.

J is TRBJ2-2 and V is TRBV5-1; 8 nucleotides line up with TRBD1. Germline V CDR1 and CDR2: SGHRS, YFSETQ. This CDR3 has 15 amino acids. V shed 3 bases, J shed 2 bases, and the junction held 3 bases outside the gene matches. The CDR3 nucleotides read TGCGCCAGCAGCTGGGGACAGGATAACACCGGGGAGCTGTTTTTT. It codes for CASSWGQDNTGELFF.